The 11 T cell receptor beta chains below all came from one sample that was sequenced in a study of beta chain features in type 1 diabetes. The whole isolated RNA underwent reverse transcription, so sequencing captured expressed TCRB transcripts. Some clones are missing from TCRdb's copy, which holds only in-frame ones; the method was immunoSEQ multiplex PCR. The data contain fewer than 350,000 clones, about 15% of them singletons. These TCRs' antigens remain unknown. Overall study findings and caveats: A moderate, significant TCRB CDR3 shortening appeared in type 1 diabetes across four CD4+ subsets.

Input material: naive CD4+ T cells from blood. These receptors were taken from a man younger than 35 with type 1 diabetes.

The chain carries TRBV7-8 and TRBJ2-1; 8 bases are shared with TRBD2. The CDR3 totals 15 residues. Germline V CDR1 and CDR2: SGHVS, FQNEAQ. With V trimmed by 5 bases and J by 6 bases, 9 bases remained unmatched. The CDR3 region has the DNA TGTGCCAGCAGCCCGCCGGGACTAGGACGCAATGAGCAGTTCTTC. Translated, it gives CASSPPGLGRNEQFF.

The genes are TRBV9 and TRBJ2-1, with D possibly TRBD1 on 6 matching bases. The V end was cut by 4 bases, the J end by 2 bases, with 13 bases between. CDR1 and CDR2 (germline): SGDLS, YYNGEE. The CDR3 runs to 15 residues. CDR3 nucleotide sequence: TGTGCCAGCAGCACCCGGGACACTCCCTACAATGAGCAGTTCTTC. It encodes CASSTRDTPYNEQFF.

The V call is TRBV5-4, the J call TRBJ2-7, with a weak D call TRBD2 (6 bases). The CDR3 has 14 amino acids. With 3 bases removed from V and 5 bases from J, the gap between germline ends came to 15 bases. Per the germline V gene, CDR1 is SGHNT and CDR2 is YYREEE (reference sequence). DNA for the CDR3: TGTGCCAGCAGCTCCGGACGGGAGATCGACGAGCAGTACTTC. This codes for CASSSGREIDEQYF.

The chain is built from TRBV10-3 and TRBJ1-2; 10 bases match TRBD1. The V gene's germline CDR1 is ENHRY and CDR2 SYGVKD. This CDR3 contains 14 residues. After removal of 4 bases from V and 6 bases from J, the junction contained 5 bases not matched to a gene. The DNA of the CDR3 is TGTGCCATCAGTGGGACAGGGGGACAGGATGGCTACACCTTC. This codes for CAISGTGGQDGYTF.

Regarding this clone: At one end the junction does not follow the germline gene, possibly because of a read error. The chain carries TRBV9 and TRBJ2-7; the D gene is possibly TRBD2 (5 bases). The CDR3 runs to 14 residues. Germline assignment: CDR1 SGDLS and CDR2 YYNGEE. CDR3 amino acids: CASSPQPSSHEQYF. In DNA, the CDR3 is TGTGCCAGCAGCCCCCAGCCTAGCTCCCACGAGCAGTACTTC. Using reference TRBV9 and TRBJ2-7 for the parts outside the CDR3, the full variable domain is DSGVTQTPKHLITATGQRVTLRCSPRSGDLSVYWYQQSLDQGLQFLIQYYNGEERAKGNILERFSAQQFPDLHSELNLSSLELGDSALYFCASSPQPSSHEQYFGPGTRLTVT.

The chain has TRBV7-9 and TRBJ2-7, with a weak D call TRBD1 (6 bases). Germline CDR1 SEHNR, CDR2 FQNEAQ (reference sequence). The CDR3 is made up of 14 amino acids. Trimming left V 5 bases short and J 2 bases short, with 13 bases between. DNA for the CDR3: TGTGCCAGCAGCGTCGCTAGGGGGACCTACGAGCAGTACTTC. Its translation: CASSVARGTYEQYF.

V usage is TRBV9 and J usage is TRBJ1-2; 9 nucleotides match TRBD1. V dropped 4 bases and J dropped 4; count of bases not matched to a gene: 8. This CDR3 is built from 15 residues. Per germline, CDR1 SGDLS and CDR2 YYNGEE. CDR3 residues: CASSTQTGQGYGYTF. CDR3 DNA sequence: TGTGCCAGCAGCACCCAGACGGGACAGGGCTATGGCTACACCTTC.

The chain carries TRBV30 and TRBJ2-2; TRBD1 is a possible D gene (5 bases). Trimming shortened V by 2 bases and J by 7 bases, and 11 bases separated the two germline ends. The CDR3 has 13 amino acids. CDR1 is GTSNPN, CDR2 SVGIG, per germline (reference sequence). Here the CDR3 DNA reads TGTGCCTGGAGTCAAGGGGCTGGCGGGGAGCTGTTTTTT. This translates into CAWSQGAGGELFF.

The table lists this clone with a few counts. This rearrangement joins TRBV4-2 to TRBJ2-1; the match to TRBD2 covers 12 bases. In germline, CDR1 is LGHNA, CDR2 YNFKEQ. The CDR3 covers 17 residues. V was pared by 2 bases and J by 7 bases, with 9 bases of the junction left unmatched. DNA for the CDR3: TGTGCCAGCAGCCAACCCTCTAGCGGGAGGGCCCGAAATGAGCAGTTCTTC. Its translation is CASSQPSSGRARNEQFF.

This clone was seen a handful of times. This chain links TRBV18 with TRBJ2-3; 8 positions match TRBD2. CDR3 size: 15 residues. Germline V CDR1 and CDR2: KGHSH, LQKENI. V trimming: 6 bases; J trimming: 1 base; junction bases outside the gene matches: 6. The CDR3 bases are TGTGCCAGCTCCTCGTCGACTAGCGGCACAGATACGCAGTATTTT. Its translation: CASSSSTSGTDTQYF.

This clone has only a few counts. The rearrangement links TRBV7-2 to TRBJ2-1; D may be TRBD2 (6 bases). The CDR3 covers 13 residues. V lost 6 bases and J 7 bases, leaving 13 bases between the germline ends. CDR1 is SGHTA, CDR2 FQGNSA, per germline. The CDR3 sequence: CASRGGVGNEQFF. In DNA form, the CDR3 reads TGTGCCAGCAGGGGCGGGGTCGGGAATGAGCAGTTCTTC.